This note documents a single T cell receptor beta chain sequence. The data belong to a study of blood T cell repertoires in COVID-19. As for the study in general: The origin of the acute and convalescent COVID-19 samples was the United States, Italy and Spain. Nucleic acid was either cDNA or gDNA, and it came from T cells, B-cell-depleted T cells, or PBMCs.

The germline gives CDR1 MNHEY, CDR2 SVGAGI. Trimming at V came to 9 bases and at J to 7 bases, leaving 11 bases not matched to a gene. CDR3 length: 15 residues. Original handling: Quantification of nucleated cells was approximated via reference gene primer amplification. The repertoire was sequenced with immunoSEQ multiplex PCR; TCRdb's copy has only in-frame clones and lacks some. The V and J calls and clone size are taken from that table; D and trimming were inferred from the DNA. Altogether a few hundred thousand clones are present, 88% being singletons, with the ten largest covering around 12%. The TCR was taken from a woman between 45 and 60 years old with COVID-19, enrolled during active disease. The chain has TRBV6-5 and TRBJ1-6; 8 bases map to TRBD1. The source material was peripheral blood. CDR3 region: CASLKGRQGNSPLHF. The DNA for the CDR3 is TGTGCCAGTCTTAAGGGGCGACAGGGGAATTCACCCCTCCACTTT.